These 3 T cell receptor beta chains originate from one sample sequenced in a study of blood T cells in healthy people across ages. Alongside a J-beta primer mix, a sample-barcoded 5' primer served in a second PCR lasting about 6 to 12 cycles. MiXCR, applied by TCRdb to the 5' RACE reads, yields one record per CDR3 protein. The sample yields roughly 1.5 million distinct CDR3 sequences, approximately 43% seen once. The specimen was blood. The origin of the receptors is a woman aged 18 to 35 in good health.

As concerns this clonotype: This sequence may be a read error, since a much larger clone differs from it by one base. The gene calls are TRBV7-2 and TRBJ2-1; TRBD2 agrees at 9 bases. Trimming at V came to 5 bases and at J to 13 bases, leaving 15 bases not matched to a gene. Germline V gene data show CDR1 as SGHTA and CDR2 as FQGNSA. The CDR3 has 15 residues. The CDR3 loop is CASSPNTAGGETQFF. The CDR3 DNA sequence: TGTGCCAGCAGCCCCAATACAGCGGGAGGAGAGACCCAGTTCTTC.

The chain has TRBV12-5 and TRBJ2-3; no clear D. Germline V gives CDR1 LGHNT, CDR2 FRNRAP. With 3 bases removed from V and 1 base from J, the gap between germline ends came to 2 bases. This CDR3 spans 12 amino acids. Here the CDR3 DNA reads TGTGCTAGTGGTTTCCGCACAGATACGCAGTATTTT. Its translation: CASGFRTDTQYF. Combining the CDR3 with reference TRBV12-5 and TRBJ2-3 gives the whole variable domain DARVTQTPRHKVTEMGQEVTMRCQPILGHNTVFWYRQTMMQGLELLAYFRNRAPLDDSGMPKDRFSAEMPDATLATLKIQPSEPRDSAVYFCASGFRTDTQYFGPGTRLTVL.

The V gene is TRBV7-2, the J gene TRBJ2-5; 10 bases map to TRBD2. The V gene end was trimmed by 8 bases and the J gene end by 11 bases; junction bases not matched to a gene: 20. This CDR3 is 16 amino acids long. In germline, CDR1 is SGHTA, CDR2 FQGNSA. CDR3 sequence: CASGPPSGGSYNEQYF. In DNA form, the CDR3 reads TGTGCCAGCGGACCCCCTAGCGGGGGCTCCTACAATGAGCAGTACTTC.